This TCR beta chain was observed in a study of blood T cells in healthy people across ages. Study conclusions and caveats: Higher diversity and more naive CD4+ cells were features of long-lived donors, compared to aged donors. Diversity of TCR beta correlated strongly with naive T cell percentage.

This CDR3 comprises 14 residues. Germline V CDR1 and CDR2: SGHVS, FQNEAQ. The V end was cut by 2 bases, the J end by 3 bases, with 8 bases between. The second PCR ran roughly 6 to 11 cycles with a sample-barcoded 5' primer and J-beta primers. TCRdb redid the calling of the 5' RACE reads with MiXCR, one entry per CDR3 protein. Altogether about a million distinct CDR3 sequences are present, around two fifths being singletons, with the ten largest covering about an eighth. Concerning this clonotype itself: The antigen remains unidentified.

The sample consisted of blood. This receptor was identified in a man between 18 and 35 years old in good health. This chain links TRBV7-8 with TRBJ1-5; D remains ambiguous. Written as DNA, the CDR3 is TGTGCCAGCAGCTTATACGGTGACAATCAGCCCCAGCATTTT. Protein product: CASSLYGDNQPQHF.